The entry that follows covers one T cell receptor beta chain sequence. Sequenced by immunoSEQ multiplex PCR; TCRdb stores in-frame clones only, minus some. The sample has tens of thousands of clones; around 67% are singletons. In germline, CDR1 is SGHRS, CDR2 YFSETQ. The CDR3 has 19 residues. Deletions cut 4 bases from V and 8 bases from J, with 31 bases between. These data belong to a study of T cells in tumors after PD-1 blockade. The receptor comes from a human donor with basal cell carcinoma. The starting material was PBMCs, obtained after anti-PD-1 treatment. J is TRBJ2-1 and V is TRBV5-1, with D tentatively TRBD1 (7 bases). CDR3 nucleotide sequence: TGCGCCAGCAGCCCAGGACACGCGGAAGGAGGGGGCGCCATCTATGAGCAGTTCTTC. Protein product: CASSPGHAEGGGAIYEQFF.